This TCR beta chain is drawn from a study of cytomegalovirus exposure and HLA in healthy donors. Study results and caveats: Roughly 170 TCR beta chains were listed as cytomegalovirus-associated.

The CDR3 length is 15 residues. Germline-derived CDR1 and CDR2 are LGHNA and YNFKEQ. V was pared by 1 base and J by 5 bases, with 7 bases of the junction left unmatched. For this clone: The antigen remains unidentified.

60 Vbeta and 13 Jbeta primers were used in PCR. Libraries were prepared by immunoSEQ multiplex PCR; TCRdb keeps only in-frame clonotypes and omits some of them. The sample holds around 200,000 clones, roughly 79% seen once. The clonotype originates from a male donor in good health and CMV-seronegative. Material for sequencing was PBMCs. The V and J genes are TRBV4-2 and TRBJ2-5; 7 bases map to TRBD2. The DNA of the CDR3 is TGTGCCAGCAGCCAAGTACTAGCGTCGGAGGAGACCCAGTACTTC. Translation gives CASSQVLASEETQYF.